The sequence of this TCR beta chain was determined in a study of PD-L1 blockade in urothelial cancer. About the research overall: Analyzed time points were 3 weeks (second dose) and 6 weeks after therapy began. Study-level findings and limits: Greater 3-week expansion of tumor-associated blood clones was recorded for durable-benefit patients.

With regard to this clone: Its antigen is not identified.

Time point meaning: peripheral blood 6 weeks after treatment start. Only in-frame clones appear in the TCRdb table, and some are missing; sequencing was by immunoSEQ multiplex PCR. The sample holds under 50,000 clones, 86% seen once. V gave up 1 base and J gave up 0 bases, with 6 bases separating them. This CDR3 contains 14 residues. Germline V lookup: CDR1 SGHVS, CDR2 FQNEAQ. The chain links TRBV7-8 to TRBJ1-1; D unresolved. Sequencing was performed on PBMCs, taken around atezolizumab (anti-PD-L1) treatment. The receptor was isolated from a man aged 60-69 years with urothelial cancer. The CDR3, as DNA: TGTGCCAGCAGCTTAGACGGTATGAACACTGAAGCTTTCTTT. As protein: CASSLDGMNTEAFF.